This is a list of T cell receptor beta chains from one sample in a study of Tregs in tolerant kidney transplant recipients. The assay was immunoSEQ multiplex PCR, and TCRdb's table has in-frame clones only and misses some. This sample has 90,000 to 130,000 clones, with roughly 90% found just once. This sample comprised CD4+ T cells from blood, obtained before the transplant. The receptors were gathered from a human donor who received a combined kidney and bone marrow transplant. CDR3s include the opening cysteine and the closing phenylalanine or tryptophan. The D gene is left open where the match is weak. The size of a clone is reported for some rows only, either as once, few or many, or as a class for expanded clones.

clone_size j_call v_call d_call cdr3_aa cdr3_nt
once TRBJ2-1 TRBV27 TRBD1 CASNGLRDRGAEQFF TGTGCCAGCAACGGACTGCGGGACAGGGGTGCTGAGCAGTTCTTC
NA TRBJ1-4 TRBV30 NA CAWSRDKGNGKLFF TGTGCCTGGAGCCGGGACAAAGGAAATGGAAAACTGTTTTTT
NA TRBJ2-7 TRBV30 NA CAWKAAYEQYF TGTGCCTGGAAGGCGGCCTACGAGCAGTACTTC
NA TRBJ2-7 TRBV7-2 NA CASSLLTGATEQYF TGTGCCAGCAGCCTCCTGACCGGAGCGACCGAGCAGTACTTC
NA TRBJ1-2 TRBV5-1 NA CASSPLGEGTYGYTF TGCGCCAGCAGCCCCCTTGGGGAGGGTACCTATGGCTACACCTTC
NA TRBJ1-4 TRBV7-9 TRBD1 CASSLQTRQGATNEKLFF TGTGCCAGCAGCCTTCAGACCCGACAGGGGGCAACTAATGAAAAACTGTTTTTT
NA TRBJ2-7 TRBV28 NA CASSSPSAGNEQYF TGTGCCAGCAGTTCTCCGTCCGCGGGCAACGAGCAGTACTTC
NA TRBJ2-3 TRBV7-6 NA CASSLDSSGSNTQYF TGTGCCAGCAGCTTAGATTCCTCGGGATCAAATACGCAGTATTTT
NA TRBJ1-2 TRBV27 NA CASRDSLNYGYTF TGTGCCAGCAGGGACAGCCTTAACTATGGCTACACCTTC
NA TRBJ2-7 TRBV2 NA CASSDGQLDEQYF TGTGCCAGCAGTGATGGGCAGCTCGACGAGCAGTACTTC
NA TRBJ1-5 TRBV5-6 TRBD1 CASSSGQGGQPQHF TGTGCCAGCAGCTCCGGACAGGGAGGACAGCCCCAGCATTTT
NA TRBJ2-2 TRBV6-1 NA CASSEEGGTGWGGELFF TGTGCCAGCAGTGAAGAGGGCGGAACAGGGTGGGGCGGGGAGCTGTTTTTT
NA TRBJ1-2 TRBV27 NA CASSSRGNYGYTF TGTGCCAGCAGTTCACGGGGGAACTATGGCTACACCTTC
NA TRBJ2-3 TRBV7-2 NA CASSPDSLGTDTQYF TGTGCCAGCAGCCCAGACAGTCTTGGCACAGATACGCAGTATTTT
NA TRBJ2-4 TRBV7-9 NA CASILVSGVQYF TGTGCCAGCATTCTCGTCTCAGGGGTTCAGTACTTC
NA TRBJ1-2 TRBV11-2 NA CASSLATRGFHVTF TGTGCCAGCAGCTTAGCCACCAGGGGTTTTCACGTCACCTTC